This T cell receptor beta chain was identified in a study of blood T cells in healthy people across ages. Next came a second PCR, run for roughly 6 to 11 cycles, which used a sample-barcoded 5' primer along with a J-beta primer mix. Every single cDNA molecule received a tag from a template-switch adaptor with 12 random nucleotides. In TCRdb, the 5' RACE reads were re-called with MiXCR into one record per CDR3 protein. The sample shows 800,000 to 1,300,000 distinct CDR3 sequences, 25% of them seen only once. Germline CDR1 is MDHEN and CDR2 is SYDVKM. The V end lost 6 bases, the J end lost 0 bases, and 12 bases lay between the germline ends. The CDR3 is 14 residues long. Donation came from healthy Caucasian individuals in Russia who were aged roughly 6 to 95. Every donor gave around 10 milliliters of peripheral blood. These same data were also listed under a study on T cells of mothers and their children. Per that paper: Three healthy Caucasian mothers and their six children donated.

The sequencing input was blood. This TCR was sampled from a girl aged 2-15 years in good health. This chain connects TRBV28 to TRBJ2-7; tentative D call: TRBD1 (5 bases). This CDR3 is CASREGASSYEQYF. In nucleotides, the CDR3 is TGTGCCAGCAGAGAAGGGGCCAGCTCCTACGAGCAGTACTTC.